Sequencing of this T cell receptor beta chain was carried out in a study of beta chain features in type 1 diabetes. The overall study: What patients shared with healthy donors was a similar profile of age, gender and cell yields.

Study findings and constraints: Across patients, naive, central memory and Treg TCRB repertoires exhibited apparently greater similarity than was observed across healthy donors. Moderate yet significant TCRB CDR3 shortening was seen in Type 1 diabetes patients in all four CD4+ subsets.

Germline values: CDR1 LNHDA, CDR2 SQIVND (reference sequence). This CDR3 has 14 amino acids. Trimming shortened V by 3 bases and J by 1 base, and 9 bases separated the two germline ends. Since all of the isolated RNA was reverse transcribed, expressed TCRB transcripts were what got sequenced. Naive, central memory and regulatory T cell samples came to a mean of approximately 3.3 million reads. Produced via immunoSEQ multiplex PCR; TCRdb's table is partial and in-frame only. This repertoire shows approximately 730,000 clones, 13% found once; its top ten account for 0.022%. CD4+ naive, central memory, regulatory and stem cell-like memory subsets were isolated by sorting on CD45RO/CCR7/CD25/CD127/CD95/CD27. A few counts support this clone. Its antigen is unidentified.

J is TRBJ1-1 and V is TRBV19; D is undetermined. Sequencing input: naive CD4+ T cells from blood. The sequence came from a man between 18 and 29 years old with type 1 diabetes. The CDR3 here is CASSMGKGNTEAFF. The DNA of the CDR3 is TGTGCCAGTAGTATGGGTAAGGGGAACACTGAAGCTTTCTTT.